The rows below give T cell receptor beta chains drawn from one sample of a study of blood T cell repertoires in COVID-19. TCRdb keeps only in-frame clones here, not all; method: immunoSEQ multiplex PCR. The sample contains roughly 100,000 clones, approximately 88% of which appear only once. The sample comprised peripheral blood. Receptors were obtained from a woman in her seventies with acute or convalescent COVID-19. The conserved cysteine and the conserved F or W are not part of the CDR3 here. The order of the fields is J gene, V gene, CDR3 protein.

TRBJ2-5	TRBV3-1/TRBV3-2	ASSQDDRGRETQY
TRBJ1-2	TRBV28	ASSLSFSSIYGYT
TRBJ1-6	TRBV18	ASSPDRVGSPLH
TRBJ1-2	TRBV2	ASSGTGKNYGYT
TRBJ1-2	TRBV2	ASSGGYYGYT
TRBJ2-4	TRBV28	ASKSQFSSGGVKGGKNIQY
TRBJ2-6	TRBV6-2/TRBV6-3	ASSQQKLTSGGLTFYSGANVLT
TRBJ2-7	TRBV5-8	ASSLAGQGAYEQY
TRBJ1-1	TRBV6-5	ASSYTGSGEAF
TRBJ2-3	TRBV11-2	ASSSPRQGLITDTQY
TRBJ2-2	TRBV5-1	ASSTGLAGGPTGELF
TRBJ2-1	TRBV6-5	ASSPRGQGDEQF
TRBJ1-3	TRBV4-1	ASSQDRSAQFITGNTIY
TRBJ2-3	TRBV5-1	ASSRELAGGLPDTQY
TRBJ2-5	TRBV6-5	ASSPPIGQGKTQY
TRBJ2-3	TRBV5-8	ASRPKAGGLDTQY
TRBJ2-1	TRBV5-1	ASSLQREARYGNEQF
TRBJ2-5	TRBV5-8	ASSLAHKETQY
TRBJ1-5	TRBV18	ASSTQGGNQPQH
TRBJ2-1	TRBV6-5	ATNSGWAYNEQF
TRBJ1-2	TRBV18	ASSPLGDTANYGYT
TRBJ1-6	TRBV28	ASSLRGVSSYNSPLH
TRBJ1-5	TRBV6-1	ASSEAIGVSNQPQH
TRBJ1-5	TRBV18	ASSQNRDQPQH
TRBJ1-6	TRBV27	ASSFYSYNSPLH
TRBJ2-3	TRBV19	ASSTYYTDTQY
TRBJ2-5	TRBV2	ASTAQETQY
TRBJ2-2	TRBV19	ASRDDSKTAFRRFAGELF
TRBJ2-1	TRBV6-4	ASSETGTGLNEQF
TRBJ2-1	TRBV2	ASSVAGGPLNEQF
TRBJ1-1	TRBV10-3	AISESTGRNTEAF
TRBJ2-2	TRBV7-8	ASSLRQGIPYGELF
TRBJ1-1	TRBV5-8	VSSDRGREAF
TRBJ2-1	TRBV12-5	ASGRTAESRQF
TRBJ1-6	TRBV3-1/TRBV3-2	ASRRGSSYNSPLH
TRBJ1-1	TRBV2	ASRDRAETEAF
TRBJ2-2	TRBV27	ASSWTSGRSWSGTGELF
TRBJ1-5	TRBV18	ASSPLNQPQH
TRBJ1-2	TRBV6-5	ASSYTGQGVGYT